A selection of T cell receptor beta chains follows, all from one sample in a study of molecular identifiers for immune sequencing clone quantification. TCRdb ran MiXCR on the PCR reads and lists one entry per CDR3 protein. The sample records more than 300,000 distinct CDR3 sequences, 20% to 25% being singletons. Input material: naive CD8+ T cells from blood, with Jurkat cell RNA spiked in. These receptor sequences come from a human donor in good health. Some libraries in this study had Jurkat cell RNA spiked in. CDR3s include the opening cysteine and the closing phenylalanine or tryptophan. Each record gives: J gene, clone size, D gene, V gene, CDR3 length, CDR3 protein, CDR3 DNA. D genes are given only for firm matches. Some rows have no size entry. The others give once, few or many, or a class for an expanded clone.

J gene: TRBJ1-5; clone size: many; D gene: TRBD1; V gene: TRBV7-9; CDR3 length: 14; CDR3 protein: CASSLAAGGQPQHF; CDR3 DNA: TGTGCCAGCAGCCTTGCGGCAGGGGGTCAGCCCCAGCATTTT
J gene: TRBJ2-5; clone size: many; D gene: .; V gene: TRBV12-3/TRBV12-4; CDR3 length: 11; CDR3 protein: CASSPRETQYF; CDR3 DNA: TGTGCCAGCAGCCCCCGGGAGACCCAGTACTTC
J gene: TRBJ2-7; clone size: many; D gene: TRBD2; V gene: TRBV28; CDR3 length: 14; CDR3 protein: CASSSGGRADEQYF; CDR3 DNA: TGTGCCAGCAGTTCCGGCGGGAGGGCCGACGAGCAGTACTTC
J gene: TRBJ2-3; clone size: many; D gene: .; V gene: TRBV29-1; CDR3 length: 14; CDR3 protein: CSVDPPGTTDTQYF; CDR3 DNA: TGCAGCGTTGACCCCCCCGGGACAACAGATACGCAGTATTTT
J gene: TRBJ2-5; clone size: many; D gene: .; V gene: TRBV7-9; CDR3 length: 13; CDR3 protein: CASSLEVVGTQYF; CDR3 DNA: TGTGCCAGCAGCTTAGAAGTAGTAGGGACCCAGTACTTC
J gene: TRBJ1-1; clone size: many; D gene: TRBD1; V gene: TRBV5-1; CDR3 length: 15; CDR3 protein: CASSYRTGTNTEAFF; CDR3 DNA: TGCGCCAGCAGCTATCGGACAGGGACGAACACTGAAGCTTTCTTT
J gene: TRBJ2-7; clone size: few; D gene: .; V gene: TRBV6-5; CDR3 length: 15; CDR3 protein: CASRQGVGWSYEQYF; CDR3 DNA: TGTGCCAGCAGGCAGGGAGTAGGTTGGTCCTACGAGCAGTACTTC
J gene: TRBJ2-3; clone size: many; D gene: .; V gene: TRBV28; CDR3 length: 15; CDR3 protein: CASSLSLANTDTQYF; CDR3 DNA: TGTGCCAGCAGTTTGAGTTTAGCGAACACAGATACGCAGTATTTT
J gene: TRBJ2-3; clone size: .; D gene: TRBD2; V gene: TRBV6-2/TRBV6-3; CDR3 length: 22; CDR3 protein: CASSYSSTAWTSKRRSTDTQYF; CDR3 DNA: TGTGCCAGCAGTTACTCGAGCACAGCGTGGACTAGCAAAAGGAGGAGTACAGATACGCAGTATTTT
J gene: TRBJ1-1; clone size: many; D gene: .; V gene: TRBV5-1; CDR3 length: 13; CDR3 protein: CASSLAGYTEAFF; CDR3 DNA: TGTGCCAGCAGTTTGGCAGGGTACACTGAAGCTTTCTTT
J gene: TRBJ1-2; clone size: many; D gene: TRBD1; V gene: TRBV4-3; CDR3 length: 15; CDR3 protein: CASSQGRTGGYGYTF; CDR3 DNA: TGCGCCAGCAGCCAAGGTCGGACAGGGGGCTATGGCTACACCTTC
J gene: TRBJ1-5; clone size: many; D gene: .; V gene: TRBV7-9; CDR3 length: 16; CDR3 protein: CASSLEVRGDNQPQHF; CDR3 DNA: TGTGCCAGCAGCTTAGAAGTCCGGGGCGACAATCAGCCCCAGCATTTT
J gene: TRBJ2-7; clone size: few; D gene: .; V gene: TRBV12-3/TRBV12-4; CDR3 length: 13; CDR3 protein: CASSLGPHYGQYF; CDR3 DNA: TGTGCCAGCAGTTTGGGTCCCCACTACGGGCAGTACTTC
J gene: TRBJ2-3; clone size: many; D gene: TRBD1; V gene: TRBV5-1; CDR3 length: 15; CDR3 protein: CASSATGQISDTQYF; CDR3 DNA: TGCGCCAGCAGCGCGACAGGGCAGATCTCAGATACGCAGTATTTT
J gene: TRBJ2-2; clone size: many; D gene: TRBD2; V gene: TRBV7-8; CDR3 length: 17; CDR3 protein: CASSPTSGGPLTGELFF; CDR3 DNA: TGTGCCAGCAGCCCGACTAGCGGGGGTCCACTCACCGGGGAGCTGTTTTTT
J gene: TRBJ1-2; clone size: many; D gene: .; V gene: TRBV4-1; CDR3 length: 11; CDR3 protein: CASSQGQASTF; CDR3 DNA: TGCGCCAGCAGCCAAGGACAGGCCTCCACCTTC
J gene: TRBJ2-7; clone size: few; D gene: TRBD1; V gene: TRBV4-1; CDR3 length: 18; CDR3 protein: CASSLMTGQGNRGYEQYF; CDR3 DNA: TGCGCCAGCAGCCTTATGACCGGACAGGGGAATAGAGGCTACGAGCAGTACTTC
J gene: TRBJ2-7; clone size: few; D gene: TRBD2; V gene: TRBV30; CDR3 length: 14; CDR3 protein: CAWRPGLAGVEQYF; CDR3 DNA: TGTGCCTGGAGACCGGGACTAGCGGGAGTCGAGCAGTACTTC
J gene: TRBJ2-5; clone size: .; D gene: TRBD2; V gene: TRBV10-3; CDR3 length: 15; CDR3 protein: CAISDETGGRETQYF; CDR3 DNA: TGTGCCATCAGTGATGAGACGGGGGGGCGGGAGACCCAGTACTTC
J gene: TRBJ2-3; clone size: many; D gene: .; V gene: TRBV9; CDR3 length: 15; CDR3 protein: CASSAAGGGTDTQYF; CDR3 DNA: TGTGCCAGCAGCGCCGCCGGTGGTGGCACAGATACGCAGTATTTT
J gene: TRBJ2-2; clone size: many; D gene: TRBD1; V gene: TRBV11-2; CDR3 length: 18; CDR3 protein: CASSLGDRGLVNTGELFF; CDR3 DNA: TGTGCCAGCAGCTTAGGGGACAGGGGCCTCGTCAACACCGGGGAGCTGTTTTTT
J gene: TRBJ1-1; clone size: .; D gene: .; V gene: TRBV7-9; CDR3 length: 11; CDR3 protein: CASSLSLEAFF; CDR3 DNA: TGTGCCAGCAGCTTATCGCTTGAAGCTTTCTTT
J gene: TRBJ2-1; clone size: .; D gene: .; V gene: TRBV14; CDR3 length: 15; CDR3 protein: CASSQGYSGYNERFF; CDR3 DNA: TGTGCCAGCAGCCAAGGGTACTCAGGGTACAATGAGCGGTTCTTC
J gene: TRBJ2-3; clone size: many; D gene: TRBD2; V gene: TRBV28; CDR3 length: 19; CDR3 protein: CASTPAAETSGFLTDTQYF; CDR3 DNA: TGTGCCAGCACCCCAGCGGCCGAGACTAGCGGGTTCCTCACAGATACGCAGTATTTT
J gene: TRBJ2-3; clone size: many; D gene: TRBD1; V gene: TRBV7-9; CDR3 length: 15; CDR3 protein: CASSRDRGPADTQYF; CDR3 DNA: TGTGCCAGCAGCCGGGACAGGGGGCCCGCAGATACGCAGTATTTT
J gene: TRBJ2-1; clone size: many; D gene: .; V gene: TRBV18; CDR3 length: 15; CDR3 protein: CASSPISESRNEQFF; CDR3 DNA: TGTGCCAGCTCACCAATCAGCGAGTCTCGCAATGAGCAGTTCTTC
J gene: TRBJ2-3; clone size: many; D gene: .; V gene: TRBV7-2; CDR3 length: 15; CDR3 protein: CASSSRDESTDTQYF; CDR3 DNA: TGTGCCAGCAGCTCCCGGGACGAAAGCACAGATACGCAGTATTTT
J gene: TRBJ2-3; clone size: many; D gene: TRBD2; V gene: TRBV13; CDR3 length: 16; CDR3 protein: CASSLFAGGPPDTQYF; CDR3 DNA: TGTGCCAGCAGCTTATTCGCGGGAGGGCCCCCAGATACGCAGTATTTT
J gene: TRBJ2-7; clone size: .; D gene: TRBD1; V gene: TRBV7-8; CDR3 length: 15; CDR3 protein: CASSLVSGQLYEQYF; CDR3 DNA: TGTGCCAGCAGCTTAGTCTCGGGACAGCTTTACGAGCAGTACTTC
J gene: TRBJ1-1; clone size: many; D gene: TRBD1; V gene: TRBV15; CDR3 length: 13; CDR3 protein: CATSQGAGTEAFF; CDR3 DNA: TGTGCCACCAGCCAGGGGGCTGGGACTGAAGCTTTCTTT
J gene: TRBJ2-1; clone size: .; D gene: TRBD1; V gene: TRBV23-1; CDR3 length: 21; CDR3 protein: CASSQGSRDRGREDCYNEQFF; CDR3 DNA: TGCGCCAGCAGTCAAGGAAGCCGGGACAGGGGCCGCGAGGACTGCTACAATGAGCAGTTCTTC
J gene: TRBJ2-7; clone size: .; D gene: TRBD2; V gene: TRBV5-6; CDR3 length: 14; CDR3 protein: CASSLTGGPAEQYF; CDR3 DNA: TGTGCCAGCAGCTTGACGGGAGGGCCTGCCGAGCAGTACTTC